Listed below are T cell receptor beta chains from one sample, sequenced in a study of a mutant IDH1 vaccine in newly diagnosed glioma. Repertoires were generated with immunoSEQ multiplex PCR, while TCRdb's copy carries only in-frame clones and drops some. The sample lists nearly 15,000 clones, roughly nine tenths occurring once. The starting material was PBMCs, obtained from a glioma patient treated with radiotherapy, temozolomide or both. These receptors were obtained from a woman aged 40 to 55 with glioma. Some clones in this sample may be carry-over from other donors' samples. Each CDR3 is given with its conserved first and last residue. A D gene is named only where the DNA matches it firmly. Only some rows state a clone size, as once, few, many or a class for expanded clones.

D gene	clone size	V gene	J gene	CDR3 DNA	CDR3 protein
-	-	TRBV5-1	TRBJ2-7	TGCGCCAGCAGCCCACCTGACAGCTACGAGCAGTACTTC	CASSPPDSYEQYF
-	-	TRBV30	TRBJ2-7	TGTGCCTGTGACAGGACCTACGAGCAGTACTTC	CACDRTYEQYF
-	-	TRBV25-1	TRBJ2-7	TGTGCCAGCAGTGACAGGCCCTACGAGCAGTACTTC	CASSDRPYEQYF
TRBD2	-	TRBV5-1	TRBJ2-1	TGCGCCAGCAGCTACTATTGGACTAGCGGGAGGAGCTCCTACAATGAGCAGTTCTTC	CASSYYWTSGRSSYNEQFF
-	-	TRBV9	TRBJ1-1	TGTGCCAGCAGCGTAGTTACGGGGGGCATGACTGAAGCTTTCTTT	CASSVVTGGMTEAFF
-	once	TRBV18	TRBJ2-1	TGTGCCAGCTCACCACCTCGGACCGACCCTCAGCAGTTCTTC	CASSPPRTDPQQFF
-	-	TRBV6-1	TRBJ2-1	TGTGCCAGCAGTGAAGAATTGAGGGTCAATGAGCAGTTCTTC	CASSEELRVNEQFF
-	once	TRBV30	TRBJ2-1	TGTGCCTGGAGTGTATCAGGTAGGACCTACAATGAGCAGTTCTTC	CAWSVSGRTYNEQFF
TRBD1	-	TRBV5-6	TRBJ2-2	TGTGCCAGCAGCCCGACAGGGTCGAACACCGGGGAGCTGTTTTTT	CASSPTGSNTGELFF
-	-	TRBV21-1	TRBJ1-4	TGTGCCAGCAGCAAAGGCGTGAGGGAAGAAAAACTGTTTTTT	CASSKGVREEKLFF
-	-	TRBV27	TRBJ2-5	TGTGCCAGCAGCCCCTTGGGCAGTCAAGAGACCCAGTACTTC	CASSPLGSQETQYF
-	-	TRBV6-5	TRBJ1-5	TGTGCCAGCAGTTACGGGGGGAGCAATCAGCCCCAGCATTTT	CASSYGGSNQPQHF
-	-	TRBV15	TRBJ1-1	TGTGCCACCAGCAGAGGCGATGGGGTGGGGACCGGACCGGGCACTGAAGCTTTCTTT	CATSRGDGVGTGPGTEAFF
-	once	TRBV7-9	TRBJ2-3	TGTGCCAGCAGCTTAAGCAGGACAGCCCTGCAAGCGGATACGCAGTATTTT	CASSLSRTALQADTQYF
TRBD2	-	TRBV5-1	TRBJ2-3	TGCGCCAGCAGCTTAGGACTAGCGGGGTTCTACGGCACAGATACGCAGTATTTT	CASSLGLAGFYGTDTQYF
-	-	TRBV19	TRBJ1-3	TGTGCCAGTAGTATAGGGGCCTGGGGAGGAAACACCATATATTTT	CASSIGAWGGNTIYF
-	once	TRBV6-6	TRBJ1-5	TGTGCCAGCAGTTACCCCGTGGGGAGCAATCAGCCCCAGCATTTT	CASSYPVGSNQPQHF
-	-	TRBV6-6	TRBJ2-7	TGTGCCAGCAGCACGATACAGGGCGGATCCTACGAGCAGTACTTC	CASSTIQGGSYEQYF
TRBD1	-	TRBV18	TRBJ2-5	TGTGCCAGCTCACCACCGGGACAGCAAGAGACCCAGTACTTC	CASSPPGQQETQYF
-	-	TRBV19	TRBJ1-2	TGTGCCAGTACTCCGCCGGGGGGGGTTGGCTACACCTTC	CASTPPGGVGYTF
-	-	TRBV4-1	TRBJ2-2	TGCGCCAGCAGCCAAGAAGCAGGGTTCCCCGGGGAGCTGTTTTTT	CASSQEAGFPGELFF
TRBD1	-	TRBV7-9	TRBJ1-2	TGTGCCAGCAGCCCCCCGGGGACAGGGTATGGCTACACCTTC	CASSPPGTGYGYTF
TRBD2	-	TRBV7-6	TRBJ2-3	TGTGCCAGCAGATTAGGCGCTAGCGGGGGGGGCACAGATACGCAGTATTTT	CASRLGASGGGTDTQYF
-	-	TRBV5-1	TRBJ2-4	TGCGCCAGCAGCCCCAAGGGGCTCGATGGGGACATTCAGTACTTC	CASSPKGLDGDIQYF
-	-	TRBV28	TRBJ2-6	TGTGCCAGCAGTTTATTGTCTGGGGCCAACGTCCTGACTTTC	CASSLLSGANVLTF
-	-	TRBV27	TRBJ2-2	TGTGCCAGCAGTGTTAACACCGGGGAGCTGTTTTTT	CASSVNTGELFF
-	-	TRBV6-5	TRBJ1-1	TGTGCCAGCAGTTACTTCGGGGGGACTGAAGCTTTCTTT	CASSYFGGTEAFF
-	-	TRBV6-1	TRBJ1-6	TGTGCCAGCGCATCTAATTCACCCCTCCACTTT	CASASNSPLHF
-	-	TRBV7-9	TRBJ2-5	TGTGCCAGCACCTCTCGGTACGCAACAGGGATCCAAGAGACCCAGTACTTC	CASTSRYATGIQETQYF
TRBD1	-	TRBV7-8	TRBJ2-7	TGTGCCAGCAGCTTAGGGACCGGGACAGGGGGTTACGAGCAGTACTTC	CASSLGTGTGGYEQYF
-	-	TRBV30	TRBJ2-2	TGTGCCTGGAGTGTTCAGGGGACCGGGGAGCTGTTTTTT	CAWSVQGTGELFF
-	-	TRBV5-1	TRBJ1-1	TGCGCCAGCAGCTCCTCGGCAGGTCCACTTGAAGCTTTCTTT	CASSSSAGPLEAFF
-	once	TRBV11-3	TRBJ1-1	TGTGCCAGCAGCTACAGGGAGTACACTGAAGCTTTCTTT	CASSYREYTEAFF
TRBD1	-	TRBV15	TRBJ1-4	TGTGCCACCAGCAGAGGAGGGACAGGGGGCGCGGATGAAAAACTGTTTTTT	CATSRGGTGGADEKLFF
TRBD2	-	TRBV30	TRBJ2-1	TGTGCCTGGAGTGTAGGGGCGGGAGATGAGCAGTTCTTC	CAWSVGAGDEQFF
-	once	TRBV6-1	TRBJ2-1	TGTGCCAGAAGAGGGGTCTACAATGAGCAGTTCTTC	CARRGVYNEQFF
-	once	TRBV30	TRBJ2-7	TGTGCCTGGAGCCTAGGGCCAAGTGCCCGCTACGAGCAGTACTTC	CAWSLGPSARYEQYF
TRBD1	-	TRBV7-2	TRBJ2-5	TGTGCCAGCAGGACAGGGGGACTCCAAGAGACCCAGTACTTC	CASRTGGLQETQYF
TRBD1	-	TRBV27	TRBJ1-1	TGTGCCAGCAGGACCTGGAAGCAGGGGGATACTGAAGCTTTCTTT	CASRTWKQGDTEAFF
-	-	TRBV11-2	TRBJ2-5	TGTGCCAGCAGCTTAGTAAGAGAAGAGACCCAGTACTTC	CASSLVREETQYF
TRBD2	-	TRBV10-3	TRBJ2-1	TGTGCCATCAGCGGGACTAGCGGGAACAATGAGCAGTTCTTC	CAISGTSGNNEQFF
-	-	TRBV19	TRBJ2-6	TGTGCCAGTAAGGGGTCTGGGGCCAACGTCCTGACTTTC	CASKGSGANVLTF
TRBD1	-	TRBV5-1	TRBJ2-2	TGCGCCAGCAGTTCTCTTGGACCTAGGGGGCGAAACACCGGGGAGCTGTTTTTT	CASSSLGPRGRNTGELFF